The clone carrying this T cell receptor (beta chain) was counted between two and nine times. Germline V gene lookup returns CDR1 SGHVS and CDR2 FQNEAQ. The CDR3 extends over 16 amino acids. J lost 4 bases, V lost 1 base, and 5 bases had no gene match. The data belong to a study of blood T cells in healthy people across ages. Sample-barcoded 5' priming and a J-beta primer mix drove a second PCR of roughly 7 to 11 cycles. TCRdb reprocessed the 5' RACE reads with MiXCR, giving one entry per CDR3 protein. This table holds about 570,000 distinct CDR3 sequences, 25% to 30% found once. V gene TRBV7-8 combines with J gene TRBJ2-2; 8 bases are shared with TRBD1. Sequenced sample: blood. The sequence came from an older woman in good health. DNA of the CDR3: TGTGCCAGCAGCTTAGGCTGGCAGGGGGCCACCGGGGAGCTGTTTTTT. This sequence encodes CASSLGWQGATGELFF.